The next 3 T cell receptor beta chains were all read from a single sample in a study of beta chain features in type 1 diabetes. Reverse transcription of all isolated RNA meant that expressed TCRB transcripts were sequenced. Only in-frame clones appear in the TCRdb table, and some are missing; sequencing was by immunoSEQ multiplex PCR. The profile shows around 290,000 clones, roughly 8% of them singletons. Sequenced: central memory CD4+ T cells from blood. The source is a woman under 30 in good health.

The rearrangement joins TRBV27 to TRBJ2-5; tentative D call: TRBD2 (7 bases). The V and J ends lost 7 bases and 5 bases respectively, with 20 bases between them. CDR1 and CDR2 from the germline V gene are MNHEY and SMNVEV (reference sequence). The CDR3 spans 15 residues. Here the CDR3 DNA reads TGTGCCAGCAAGGGGGAGGGCTATACGGGGGAGACCCAGTACTTC. Amino acids: CASKGEGYTGETQYF.

This clone was detected only a few times. The chain employs TRBV29-1 and TRBJ1-2; no clear D. Trimming removed 4 bases at V and 5 bases at J, with 11 bases between. Germline V gene sequence: CDR1 SQVTM, CDR2 ANQGSEA. The CDR3 length is 12 residues. CDR3 nucleotide sequence: TGCAGCGTTGGGACCCACTGGTATGGCTACACCTTC. It yields the protein CSVGTHWYGYTF. Filled out from reference TRBV29-1 and TRBJ1-2, the complete variable domain reads SAVISQKPSRDICQRGTSLTIQCQVDSQVTMMFWYRQQPGQSLTLIATANQGSEATYESGFVIDKFPISRPNLTFSTLTVSNMSPEDSSIYLCSVGTHWYGYTFGSGTRLTVV.

Many counts were recorded for this clone. The chain couples TRBV7-3 to TRBJ2-2, with D hard to call. Trimming removed 4 bases from V and 0 bases from J, with 3 bases in between. Germline V gene data show CDR1 as SGHTA and CDR2 as FQGTGA. The CDR3 runs 13 residues. DNA for the CDR3: TGTGCCAGCAGCTCCTCGAACACCGGGGAGCTGTTTTTT. It specifies CASSSSNTGELFF.